This T cell receptor (beta chain) was sequenced during a study of blood T cell repertoires in COVID-19. Looked up from germline, CDR1 is SGHTA and CDR2 is FQGNSA. The V and J ends lost 10 bases and 6 bases respectively, with 16 bases between them. This CDR3 has 13 amino acids. The assay was immunoSEQ multiplex PCR, and TCRdb's table has in-frame clones only and misses some. In the table there are under 70,000 clones, about 80% of which are singletons. The sequencing sample was made of peripheral blood. The chain uses TRBV7-2 and TRBJ2-1; TRBD2 is a possible D gene (6 bases). The TCR comes from a human donor in a cohort sampled during active COVID-19. CDR3 sequence (DNA): TGTGCCACATCGACGGGACTGATCAATGAGCAGTTCTTC. Translating gives CATSTGLINEQFF.